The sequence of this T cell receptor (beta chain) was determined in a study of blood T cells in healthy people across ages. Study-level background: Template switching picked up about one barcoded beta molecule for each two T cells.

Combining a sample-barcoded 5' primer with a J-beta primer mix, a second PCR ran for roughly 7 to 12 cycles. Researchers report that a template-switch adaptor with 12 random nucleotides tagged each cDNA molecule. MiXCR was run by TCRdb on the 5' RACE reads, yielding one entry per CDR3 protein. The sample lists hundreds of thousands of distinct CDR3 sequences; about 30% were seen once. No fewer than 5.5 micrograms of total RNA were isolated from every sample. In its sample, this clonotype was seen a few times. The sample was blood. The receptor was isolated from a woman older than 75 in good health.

CDR3: CSAPDRSNQPQHF. The CDR3 DNA follows: TGCAGTGCTCCCGACAGGAGCAATCAGCCCCAGCATTTT. The chain has TRBV20-1 and TRBJ1-5; TRBD1 might be the D (6 bases). V lost 5 bases to trimming and J lost 1 base, with 9 bases between them. The CDR3 loop spans 13 amino acids. CDR1 is DFQATT, CDR2 SNEGSKA, per germline (reference sequence).